The next 17 T cell receptor beta chains were all read from a single sample in a study of T cell repertoires in cytomegalovirus infection. TCRdb analysed the reads with MiXCR anew, one entry per CDR3 protein. The sample consists of roughly 500,000 distinct CDR3 sequences, about 11% of them appearing once. The specimen was PBMCs. The receptors originated from a human donor in good health (CMV status not recorded). Some clones in this sample may be carry-over from other donors' samples.

The rearrangement links TRBV20-1 to TRBJ1-6; tentative D call: TRBD1 (6 bases). The CDR3 length is 16 residues. CDR1 DFQATT and CDR2 SNEGSKA come from the germline V gene (reference sequence). Trimming left V 3 bases short and J 0 bases short, with 12 bases between. The CDR3: CSAREQGRSYNSPLHF. The CDR3 bases are TGCAGTGCTAGGGAACAGGGACGCTCCTATAATTCACCCCTCCACTTT.

The rearrangement links TRBV20-1 to TRBJ1-2; TRBD1 agrees at 8 bases. This CDR3 is 14 amino acids long. With V trimmed by 5 bases and J by 3 bases, 8 bases remained unmatched. Looked up from germline, CDR1 is DFQATT and CDR2 is SNEGSKA (reference sequence). CDR3 nucleotide sequence: TGCAGTGCTTTACCCGTGACAGGGGACTATGGCTACACCTTC. It translates to CSALPVTGDYGYTF.

Many counts were recorded for this clonotype. The J gene is TRBJ2-3, the V gene TRBV7-2; 11 nucleotides agree with TRBD2. Germline loops: CDR1 SGHTA, CDR2 FQGNSA. There are 15 residues in the CDR3. V dropped 4 bases and J dropped 6; count of bases not matched to a gene: 6. CDR3 residues: CASSSLAGVADTQYF. The CDR3 DNA sequence: TGTGCCAGCAGCTCACTAGCGGGGGTTGCGGATACGCAGTATTTT.

This clonotype has ten or more counts. The gene calls are TRBV7-2 and TRBJ1-6; D remains ambiguous. The germline V and J ends were trimmed by 2 bases and 5 bases, with 7 bases remaining between them. The CDR3 loop spans 14 amino acids. Germline V gene sequence: CDR1 SGHTA, CDR2 FQGNSA. The CDR3, as DNA: TGTGCCAGCAGCTTACGGCGGAATAATTCACCCCTCCACTTT. Its translation is CASSLRRNNSPLHF.

This clonotype was found many times. This rearrangement joins TRBV6-1 to TRBJ1-2, with TRBD1 as a possible D gene (6 bases). The germline V and J ends were trimmed by 10 bases and 1 base, with 19 bases remaining between them. Germline assignment: CDR1 MNHNS and CDR2 SASEGT. The CDR3 spans 15 residues. The CDR3 loop reads CATAPGADFNYGYTF. The CDR3, as DNA: TGTGCCACTGCGCCGGGGGCGGATTTTAACTATGGCTACACCTTC.

Many counts were recorded for this clonotype. V and J are TRBV6-1 and TRBJ1-2; 10 nucleotides match TRBD1. This CDR3 has 17 amino acids. Germline V lookup: CDR1 MNHNS, CDR2 SASEGT. The junction had 15 bases not matched to a gene; V was cut back by 6 bases and J by 5 bases. The CDR3 region is CASSSPDRGRNSYGYTF. The CDR3 DNA sequence: TGTGCCAGCAGCTCACCCGACAGGGGGCGGAATTCATATGGCTACACCTTC.

The J gene is TRBJ2-1, the V gene TRBV12-3 or TRBV12-4; tentative D call: TRBD2 (6 bases). Trimming removed 6 bases at V and 5 bases at J, with 20 bases between. This CDR3 comprises 16 residues. CDR3 residues: CASSLRTPGTHNEQFF. The CDR3 DNA follows: TGTGCCAGCAGCCTAAGGACCCCCGGGACTCACAATGAGCAGTTCTTC.

Ten or more counts support this clonotype. The J gene is TRBJ1-6, the V gene TRBV27; weak D call: TRBD1 (6 bases). The CDR3 is made up of 16 amino acids. V was clipped by 4 bases and J by 2 bases, with 12 bases between them. Germline values: CDR1 MNHEY, CDR2 SMNVEV (reference sequence). CDR3 amino acids: CASSSQGKTYNSPLHF. The CDR3 DNA sequence: TGTGCCAGCAGTTCACAGGGAAAAACCTATAATTCACCCCTCCACTTT.

The chain has TRBV18 and TRBJ2-5; D ambiguous. The CDR3 is 11 residues long. V lost 2 bases and J lost 4, with 2 bases in between. Germline CDR1 and CDR2: KGHSH and LQKENI. The CDR3 loop is CASSPIETQYF. DNA for the CDR3: TGTGCCAGCTCACCAATAGAGACCCAGTACTTC.

This clonotype was counted at least ten times. The V and J genes are TRBV2 and TRBJ2-1; D is uncertain. Germline V gene sequence: CDR1 SNHLY, CDR2 FYNNEI. The CDR3 has 14 residues. Trimming removed 2 bases at V and 6 bases at J, with 11 bases between. CDR3 DNA: TGTGCCAGCAGTGAACTAGTTCCAATCAATGAGCAGTTCTTC. Translation: CASSELVPINEQFF.

This clonotype has a count of ten or more. The chain is built from TRBV20-1 and TRBJ2-7, with 9 bases that match TRBD1. This CDR3 is 18 amino acids long. Trimming cost V 0 bases and J 3 bases; bases outside gene matches: 15. Germline-derived CDR1 and CDR2 are DFQATT and SNEGSKA (reference sequence). CDR3 amino acids: CSARDSSGTGKVYYEQYF. The CDR3 DNA sequence: TGCAGTGCTAGAGATTCATCAGGGACAGGGAAGGTTTACTACGAGCAGTACTTC.

This clonotype was seen at least ten times. This chain uses TRBV6-2 or TRBV6-3 with TRBJ2-7, with 7 bases aligning to TRBD2. CDR1 is MNHEY and CDR2 is SVGEGT in the germline V gene. V lost 7 bases to trimming and J lost 6 bases; unmatched junction nucleotides: 6. The CDR3 is made up of 12 amino acids. CDR3: CASTGAGIEQYF. The CDR3 region has the DNA TGTGCCAGCACGGGAGCGGGGATCGAGCAGTACTTC.

The sample holds many counts of this clonotype. The chain joins TRBV6-2 or TRBV6-3 to TRBJ2-7, with D possibly being TRBD2 (6 bases). V was clipped by 1 base and J by 3 bases, with 13 bases between them. The CDR3 has 15 residues. Germline values: CDR1 MNHEY, CDR2 SVGEGT. Here the CDR3 DNA reads TGTGCCAGCAGTTACTTTAGCGGACTCAACTACGAGCAGTACTTC. Its protein is CASSYFSGLNYEQYF.

The rearrangement links TRBV20-1 to TRBJ2-5, with TRBD2 as a possible D gene (6 bases). V shed 3 bases and J shed 5 bases, with 10 bases lying between them. CDR3 size: 12 residues. Per germline, CDR1 DFQATT and CDR2 SNEGSKA (reference sequence). The CDR3 DNA follows: TGCAGTGCTAGTCTTGGGGGGGAGACCCAGTACTTC. Encoded protein: CSASLGGETQYF.

The sample holds a few counts of this clonotype. The V gene is TRBV24-1, the J gene TRBJ1-1; D uncertain. Germline V gene data show CDR1 as KGHDR and CDR2 as SFDVKD. The CDR3 spans 14 residues. The V and J ends lost 3 bases and 3 bases respectively, with 10 bases between them. CDR3 sequence reads: CATSDPARDTEAFF. For the CDR3, the DNA is TGTGCCACCAGTGATCCGGCGCGTGACACTGAAGCTTTCTTT.

This clonotype showed up many times. The J gene is TRBJ2-1, the V gene TRBV12-3 or TRBV12-4; 11 nucleotides line up with TRBD2. V lost 5 bases and J lost 4; bases outside the gene matches: 7. CDR3 length: 16 amino acids. CDR3 amino acids: CASSPTGLAEYNEQFF. As DNA, the CDR3 is TGTGCCAGCAGTCCCACGGGACTAGCGGAGTACAATGAGCAGTTCTTC.

The CDR3 here is CSARDPSSGNTIYF. For the CDR3, the DNA is TGCAGTGCTAGAGACCCGAGCTCTGGAAACACCATATATTTT. The chain uses TRBV20-1 and TRBJ1-3; D remains unclear. The germline CDR1 and CDR2 sequences are DFQATT and SNEGSKA (reference sequence). The CDR3 covers 14 residues. Trimming removed 0 bases from V and 0 bases from J, with 6 bases in between.